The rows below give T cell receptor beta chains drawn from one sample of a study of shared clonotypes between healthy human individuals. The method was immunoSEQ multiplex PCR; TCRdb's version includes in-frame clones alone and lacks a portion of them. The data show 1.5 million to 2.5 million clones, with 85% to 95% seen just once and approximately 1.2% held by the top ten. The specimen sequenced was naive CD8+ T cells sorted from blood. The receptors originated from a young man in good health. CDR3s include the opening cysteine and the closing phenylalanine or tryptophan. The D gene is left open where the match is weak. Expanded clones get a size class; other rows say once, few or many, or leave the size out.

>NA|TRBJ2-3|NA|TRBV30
TGTGCCTGGGGGGGGTTCGGGCGCACAGATACGCAGTATTTT
CAWGGFGRTDTQYF
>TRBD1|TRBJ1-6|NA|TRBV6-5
TGTGCCAGCAGTTCCGGGACAGGGGGTTCACCCCTCCACTTT
CASSSGTGGSPLHF
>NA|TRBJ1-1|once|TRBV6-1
TGTGCCAGCAGTAACGAACAGGGATTGAACACTGAAGCTTTCTTT
CASSNEQGLNTEAFF
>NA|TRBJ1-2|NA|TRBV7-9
TGTGCCAGCAGCTTAGTTTCTCAGGAGGTAGACTATGGCTACACCTTC
CASSLVSQEVDYGYTF
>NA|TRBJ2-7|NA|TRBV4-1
TGCGCCAGCAGCCAGGCGGGCTACGAGCAGTACTTC
CASSQAGYEQYF
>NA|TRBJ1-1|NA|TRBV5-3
TGTGCCAGGATGGACCGGATGAACACTGAAGCTTTCTTT
CARMDRMNTEAFF
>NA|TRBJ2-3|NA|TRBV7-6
TGTGCCAGCAGCTTGGAACTAGCTACGACGGATACGCAGTATTTT
CASSLELATTDTQYF
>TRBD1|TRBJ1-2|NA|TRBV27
TGTGCCAGCAGGCCGGGACAGGGTGCGGGGTTTTATGGCTACACCTTC
CASRPGQGAGFYGYTF
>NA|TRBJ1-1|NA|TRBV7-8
TGTGCCAGCAGCTTCTCAGAAATGAACACTGAAGCTTTCTTT
CASSFSEMNTEAFF
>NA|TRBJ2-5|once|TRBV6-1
TGTGCCAGCAGTCGAGCACGGTTTTCGGGAGAGACCCAGTACTTC
CASSRARFSGETQYF
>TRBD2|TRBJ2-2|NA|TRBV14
TGTGCCAGCAGCCAGCCCCTCGGAACTAGCGGGAGTGCCGGGGAGCTGTTTTTT
CASSQPLGTSGSAGELFF
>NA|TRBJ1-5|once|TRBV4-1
TGCGCCAGCAGCCAAGATCAAGATGGGCTATATAGCAATCAGCCCCAGCATTTT
CASSQDQDGLYSNQPQHF